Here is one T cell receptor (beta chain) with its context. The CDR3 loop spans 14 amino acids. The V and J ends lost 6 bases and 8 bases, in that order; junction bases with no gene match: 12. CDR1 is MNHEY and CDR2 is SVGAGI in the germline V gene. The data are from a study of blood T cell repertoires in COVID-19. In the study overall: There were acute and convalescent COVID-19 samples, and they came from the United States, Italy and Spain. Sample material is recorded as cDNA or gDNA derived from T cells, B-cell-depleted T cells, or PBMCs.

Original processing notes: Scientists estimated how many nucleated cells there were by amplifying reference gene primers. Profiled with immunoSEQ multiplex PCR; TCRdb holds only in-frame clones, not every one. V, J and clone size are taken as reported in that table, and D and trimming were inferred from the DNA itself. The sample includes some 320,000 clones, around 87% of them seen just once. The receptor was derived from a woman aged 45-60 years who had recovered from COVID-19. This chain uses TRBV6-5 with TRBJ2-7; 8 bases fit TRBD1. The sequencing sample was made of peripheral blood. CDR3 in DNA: TGTGCCAGCAGGTCCCCCGGGACAGGAAAGCAGCAGTACTTC. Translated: CASRSPGTGKQQYF.